This entry lists 16 T cell receptor beta chains sequenced from one sample in a study of shared clonotypes between healthy human individuals. CD8 cells regarded as naive lacked CD45RO, were positively chosen for CCR7, and omitted terminally differentiated effector memory CD45RA+ cells. Repertoires were generated with immunoSEQ multiplex PCR, while TCRdb's copy carries only in-frame clones and drops some. There are about 2,200,000 clones in the sample; about 92% occur only once, and around 1.7% lies in the top ten. Sequencing was done on a sample of naive CD8+ T cells from PBMCs. The receptors stem from a young man in good health. Some clones in this sample may be carry-over from other donors' samples.

The rearrangement uses TRBV13 and TRBJ2-1; TRBD2 agrees at 7 bases. Unmatched junction bases numbered 3, after V lost 2 bases and J lost 2 bases. This CDR3 comprises 15 residues. Germline V CDR1 and CDR2: PRHDT, FYEKMQ (reference sequence). The CDR3 bases are TGTGCCAGCAGCTTACAGGGAGGGCCCTACAATGAGCAGTTCTTC. Protein sequence: CASSLQGGPYNEQFF. The full variable domain, completed using reference TRBV13 and TRBJ2-1, is AAGVIQSPRHLIKEKRETATLKCYPIPRHDTVYWYQQGPGQDPQFLISFYEKMQSDKGSIPDRFSAQQFSDYHSELNMSSLELGDSALYFCASSLQGGPYNEQFFGPGTRLTVL.

This chain uses TRBV28 with TRBJ2-7, with D maybe TRBD2 (5 bases). V lost 8 bases to trimming and J lost 5 bases, with 19 bases between them. The CDR3 spans 14 residues. Germline values: CDR1 MDHEN, CDR2 SYDVKM. The CDR3 nucleotides are TGTGCCAGCGGCCGACTACTAAAGGGCCACGAGCAGTACTTC. This translates into CASGRLLKGHEQYF.

The V call is TRBV9, the J call TRBJ1-3; D is undetermined. Trimming removed 0 bases at V and 0 bases at J, with 10 bases between. The germline CDR1 and CDR2 sequences are SGDLS and YYNGEE. CDR3 size: 16 residues. This CDR3 is CASSVATSSSGNTIYF. The DNA of the CDR3 is TGTGCCAGCAGCGTAGCTACATCTTCCTCTGGAAACACCATATATTTT. The full variable domain, with the rest looked up from reference TRBV9 and TRBJ1-3, is DSGVTQTPKHLITATGQRVTLRCSPRSGDLSVYWYQQSLDQGLQFLIQYYNGEERAKGNILERFSAQQFPDLHSELNLSSLELGDSALYFCASSVATSSSGNTIYFGEGSWLTVV.

This chain connects TRBV5-6 to TRBJ1-1; weak D call: TRBD1 (5 bases). CDR1 is SGHDT, CDR2 YYEEEE, per germline. CDR3 size: 13 residues. V was shortened by 3 bases and J by 1 base, with 7 bases between the two germline ends. CDR3 nucleotide sequence: TGTGCCAGCAGCTGGGGCCGGAACACTGAAGCTTTCTTT. Encoded protein: CASSWGRNTEAFF.

With regard to this clone: This same CDR3 is encoded by further DNA sequences in the sample. This chain uses TRBV7-2 with TRBJ2-1; a possible D gene is TRBD2 (7 bases). The V end lost 6 bases, the J end lost 4 bases, and 10 bases lay between the germline ends. From germline, CDR1 is SGHTA and CDR2 FQGNSA. The CDR3 is 13 residues long. CDR3 coding DNA: TGTGCCAGCAGAGAGGGGGGGTACAATGAGCAGTTCTTC. Amino acids: CASREGGYNEQFF.

CDR3 DNA: TGTGCCAGCAGTTTATCCATAGCGGGAGACTCAGATACGCAGTATTTT. It translates to CASSLSIAGDSDTQYF. The V and J genes are TRBV27 and TRBJ2-3; TRBD2 matches at 9 bases. CDR3 length equals 16 residues. Germline loops: CDR1 MNHEY, CDR2 SMNVEV (reference sequence). Trimming cost V 0 bases and J 4 bases; bases outside gene matches: 5.

The chain employs TRBV20-1 and TRBJ2-7, with a weak D call TRBD2 (5 bases). V dropped 6 bases and J dropped 7 bases, with 13 bases sitting between them. Germline V gene data show CDR1 as DFQATT and CDR2 as SNEGSKA (reference sequence). CDR3 length equals 11 residues. In DNA, the CDR3 is TGCAGTGCAAGACTACCTTGGGAGCAGTACTTC. As protein: CSARLPWEQYF.

This chain joins TRBV18 and TRBJ2-3; D uncertain. Between the trimmed V and J ends, which lost 0 bases and 3 bases, there was a span of 10 bases. The CDR3 covers 15 residues. Germline CDR1 reads KGHSH; CDR2 reads LQKENI. CDR3 nucleotides: TGTGCCAGCTCACCACCGCACCCCGGGACAGATACGCAGTATTTT. It yields the protein CASSPPHPGTDTQYF.

The rearrangement uses TRBV7-8 and TRBJ1-2; D unresolved. V dropped 5 bases and J dropped 0 bases, with 10 bases sitting between them. Germline loops: CDR1 SGHVS, CDR2 FQNEAQ. The CDR3 covers 14 residues. The CDR3 is CASSTPEPNYGYTF. CDR3 in DNA: TGTGCCAGCAGCACCCCGGAGCCTAACTATGGCTACACCTTC.

J is TRBJ2-5 and V is TRBV4-1; 10 bases are shared with TRBD2. Germline V lookup: CDR1 MGHRA, CDR2 YSYEKL. The CDR3 has 16 residues. V dropped 1 base and J dropped 5; count of bases not matched to a gene: 7. This chain's CDR3 is CASSQAIAGGRETQYF. In DNA form, the CDR3 reads TGCGCCAGCAGCCAAGCGATAGCGGGAGGTCGGGAGACCCAGTACTTC.

V usage is TRBV4-1 and J usage is TRBJ2-7; D not resolved. Germline V CDR1 and CDR2: MGHRA, YSYEKL. The CDR3 consists of 15 residues. The ends were cut back, 0 bases at V and 2 bases at J, with 11 bases in the middle. Written as DNA, the CDR3 is TGCGCCAGCAGCCAAGAAACAACCCGGGCCTACGAGCAGTACTTC. Translated: CASSQETTRAYEQYF.

The J gene is TRBJ1-2, the V gene TRBV5-1; D possibly corresponds to TRBD1 (5 bases). The V end was cut by 0 bases, the J end by 3 bases, with 15 bases between. This CDR3 has 16 amino acids. Germline CDR1 SGHRS, CDR2 YFSETQ. CDR3 DNA: TGCGCCAGCAGCTTGGTAACGGGGGGTAGAGACTATGGCTACACCTTC. This translates into CASSLVTGGRDYGYTF.

Of note for this clone: Distinct nucleotide sequences in the sample also encode this CDR3. V and J are TRBV5-6 and TRBJ2-7; 9 bases line up with TRBD2. Trimming removed 4 bases from V and 3 bases from J; junction bases left unmatched: 2. The CDR3 spans 13 residues. Germline V gives CDR1 SGHDT, CDR2 YYEEEE. The CDR3 is CASSLAGNYEQYF. CDR3 in DNA: TGTGCCAGCAGCCTAGCGGGGAACTACGAGCAGTACTTC.

The chain couples TRBV5-1 to TRBJ2-1, with D perhaps TRBD2 (6 bases). There are 15 residues in the CDR3. The V and J ends lost 4 bases and 0 bases respectively, with 11 bases between them. CDR1 SGHRS and CDR2 YFSETQ come from the germline V gene. This CDR3 reads CASSRDLSSYNEQFF. CDR3 bases: TGCGCCAGCAGCCGGGACTTAAGCTCCTACAATGAGCAGTTCTTC.

This chain links TRBV5-8 with TRBJ1-2, with D perhaps matching TRBD1 (5 bases). Germline-derived CDR1 and CDR2 are SGHTS and YDEGEE. The V and J ends lost 1 base and 2 bases respectively, with 12 bases between them. The CDR3 covers 15 residues. CDR3 coding DNA: TGTGCCAGCAGCTTGTGGATGGAGGGGAACTATGGCTACACCTTC. Protein sequence: CASSLWMEGNYGYTF.

On this clone itself: This specimen includes other DNA sequences encoding the same CDR3. The chain joins TRBV12-5 to TRBJ2-1; D gene unclear. This CDR3 has 12 amino acids. The germline gives CDR1 LGHNT, CDR2 FRNRAP. Trimming took 2 bases from V and 8 from J, leaving 7 bases between them. The CDR3 DNA reads as TGTGCTAGTGGTTTGTCAGGAGATGAGCAGTTCTTC. It encodes CASGLSGDEQFF.